Below, 30 T cell receptor beta chains from the same sample are listed, as sequenced in a study of T cell changes during pregnancy in multiple sclerosis. Produced via immunoSEQ multiplex PCR; TCRdb's table is partial and in-frame only. The data show 100,000 or so clones, about nine tenths seen once. Sequenced material: peripheral blood, taken in the second trimester of pregnancy. Receptors were obtained from a female donor in good health, enrolled as a control in a pregnancy study.

The V and J genes are TRBV19 and TRBJ1-5, with TRBD1 matching over 8 bases. This CDR3 region has 17 residues. V gave up 5 bases and J gave up 0 bases; unmatched junction bases: 9. Germline CDR1 and CDR2: LNHDA and SQIVND (reference sequence). The CDR3 loop is CASSPGQDHYSNQPQHF. The CDR3 DNA is TGTGCCAGTAGTCCGGGACAGGACCATTATAGCAATCAGCCCCAGCATTTT.

The gene calls are TRBV2 and TRBJ2-1; D is possibly TRBD1 (6 bases). Germline lookup yields CDR1 SNHLY and CDR2 FYNNEI. This CDR3 is 13 amino acids long. The ends were cut back, 11 bases at V and 6 bases at J, with 17 bases in the middle. This CDR3 reads CARTYLQGNEQFF. The CDR3 coding sequence is TGTGCCCGCACCTACCTACAGGGCAATGAGCAGTTCTTC.

The chain employs TRBV6-5 and TRBJ1-6; D is ambiguous. This CDR3 has 13 amino acids. CDR1 and CDR2 (germline): MNHEY, SVGAGI. Trimming took off 3 bases at V and 9 bases at J, with 9 bases between the two ends. The CDR3 DNA sequence: TGTGCCAGCAGTTATACCGGCGGTTCACCCCTCCACTTT. Residues: CASSYTGGSPLHF.

As to this clone: The junction departs from the called germline gene at one end, perhaps through a read error. V usage is TRBV7-7 and J usage is TRBJ2-7; 8 bases agree with TRBD1. The CDR3 extends over 13 amino acids. From germline, CDR1 is SSHAT and CDR2 FNYEAQ (reference sequence). The CDR3 protein is CASSLVQGGEQYF. CDR3 DNA sequence: TGTGCTAGCAGCTTAGTACAGGGGGGCGAGCAGTACTTC.

The chain uses TRBV18 and TRBJ1-1; the D gene is possibly TRBD1 (6 bases). This CDR3 has 15 residues. V shed 4 bases and J shed 0 bases, with 12 bases lying between them. Germline V gives CDR1 KGHSH, CDR2 LQKENI. CDR3 region: CASSLDGQMNTEAFF. Here the CDR3 DNA reads TGTGCCAGCTCACTTGACGGACAGATGAACACTGAAGCTTTCTTT. The whole variable domain, remainder taken from reference TRBV18 and TRBJ1-1, is NAGVMQNPRHLVRRRGQEARLRCSPMKGHSHVYWYRQLPEEGLKFMVYLQKENIIDESGMPKERFSAEFPKEGPSILRIQQVVRGDSAAYFCASSLDGQMNTEAFFGQGTRLTVV.

This clone was observed a single time. This chain links TRBV6-5 with TRBJ2-1; D ambiguous. This CDR3 is 15 amino acids long. The germline V gene encodes CDR1 MNHEY and CDR2 SVGAGI. Trimming removed 0 bases from V and 2 bases from J, with 8 bases in between. The CDR3 region is CASSYSRSTYNEQFF. The CDR3 DNA reads TGTGCCAGCAGTTACTCGAGGTCTACCTACAATGAGCAGTTCTTC.

A single count supports this clone. The chain employs TRBV30 and TRBJ2-7; 10 bases fit TRBD2. This CDR3 contains 14 residues. Looked up from germline, CDR1 is GTSNPN and CDR2 is SVGIG (reference sequence). V shed 3 bases and J 5 bases; nucleotides not matched to a gene: 7. CDR3 in DNA: TGTGCCTGGAGCCGGCTAGCGGGAGCCCACGAGCAGTACTTC. Its protein product is CAWSRLAGAHEQYF. Full variable domain (missing parts from reference TRBV30 and TRBJ2-7): SQTIHQWPATLVQPVGSPLSLECTVEGTSNPNLYWYRQAAGRGLQLLFYSVGIGQISSEVPQNLSASRPQDRQFILSSKKLLLSDSGFYLCAWSRLAGAHEQYFGPGTRLTVT.

The genes are TRBV7-9 and TRBJ2-3; possible D gene TRBD2, 6 bases. CDR1 and CDR2 (germline): SEHNR, FQNEAQ (reference sequence). V lost 1 base and J lost 8, with 10 bases in between. The CDR3 loop spans 13 amino acids. CDR3 nucleotide sequence: TGTGCCAGCAGCTTAGACCCAGCGGGTACGCAGTATTTT. This sequence encodes CASSLDPAGTQYF.

With regard to this clone: Within the sample, other DNA sequences also encode this same CDR3. This chain links TRBV19 with TRBJ2-5, with TRBD1 matching 10 bases. The length of the CDR3 is 14 residues. The V gene's germline CDR1 is LNHDA and CDR2 SQIVND (reference sequence). The V segment lost 4 bases and the J segment 4 bases; nucleotides outside the gene matches: 3. This CDR3 reads CASSSDRGRETQYF. The CDR3 DNA sequence: TGTGCCAGTAGTAGTGACAGGGGGCGAGAGACCCAGTACTTC.

In regard to this clone: Other nucleotide sequences in the sample specify the same CDR3. The CDR3 loop reads CASSPDRGDRYGYTF. CDR3 DNA: TGCGCCAGCAGTCCAGACAGGGGGGACCGCTATGGCTACACCTTC. V and J are TRBV5-1 and TRBJ1-2, with 9 bases aligning to TRBD1. Unmatched junction bases numbered 9, after V lost 5 bases and J lost 4 bases. Germline V gives CDR1 SGHRS, CDR2 YFSETQ. The CDR3 covers 15 residues. Filled out from reference TRBV5-1 and TRBJ1-2, the complete variable domain reads KAGVTQTPRYLIKTRGQQVTLSCSPISGHRSVSWYQQTPGQGLQFLFEYFSETQRNKGNFPGRFSGRQFSNSRSEMNVSTLELGDSALYLCASSPDRGDRYGYTFGSGTRLTVV.

The V gene is TRBV25-1, the J gene TRBJ1-1, with 10 bases aligning to TRBD1. The CDR3 totals 14 residues. The J segment lost 6 bases and the V segment lost 6 bases, leaving 7 bases of the junction unmatched. The V gene's germline CDR1 is MGHDK and CDR2 SYGVNS. The CDR3 DNA follows: TGTGCCAGCAGAGCCCCCGGGACAGGGGCTGAAGCTTTCTTT. Translating it yields CASRAPGTGAEAFF.

This chain links TRBV10-3 with TRBJ1-4; D remains ambiguous. V lost 0 bases, J lost 0 bases, and 8 bases lay in between. Looked up from germline, CDR1 is ENHRY and CDR2 is SYGVKD. The CDR3 contains 16 residues. The chain's CDR3 is CAISESYRATNEKLFF. The CDR3 DNA reads as TGTGCCATCAGTGAGTCTTACAGAGCAACTAATGAAAAACTGTTTTTT.

The rearrangement links TRBV27 to TRBJ1-2; the match to TRBD1 covers 7 bases. The germline gives CDR1 MNHEY, CDR2 SMNVEV (reference sequence). CDR3 length equals 15 residues. J was trimmed by 5 bases and V by 6 bases; bases with no gene match: 12. CDR3 sequence reads: CASRPGQVARYGYTF. The CDR3 bases are TGTGCCAGCAGACCTGGACAGGTCGCGAGGTATGGCTACACCTTC.

The chain carries TRBV18 and TRBJ2-7; 7 bases are a match to TRBD1. CDR1 KGHSH and CDR2 LQKENI come from the germline V gene. There are 14 residues in the CDR3. Trimming removed 5 bases from V and 2 bases from J; junction bases left unmatched: 6. The CDR3 region is CASSTGERPYEQYF. CDR3 bases: TGTGCCAGCTCAACAGGGGAACGGCCCTACGAGCAGTACTTC.

The chain joins TRBV28 to TRBJ2-1; D is perhaps TRBD2 (6 bases). Germline V gene sequence: CDR1 MDHEN, CDR2 SYDVKM. CDR3 length equals 16 residues. Trimming took 6 bases from V and 0 from J, leaving 15 bases between them. The CDR3, as DNA: TGTGCCAGCAGATCAAAGCGGGCCAGCTCCTACAATGAGCAGTTCTTC. This translates into CASRSKRASSYNEQFF.

The chain links TRBV5-4 to TRBJ1-2; D is uncertain. CDR3 size: 12 residues. V was shortened by 4 bases and J by 3 bases, with 7 bases between the two germline ends. CDR1 and CDR2 (germline): SGHNT, YYREEE (reference sequence). The CDR3: CASSPGDYGYTF. CDR3 DNA sequence: TGTGCCAGCAGCCCCGGGGACTATGGCTACACCTTC.

The chain couples TRBV28 to TRBJ2-3; TRBD2 agrees at 7 bases. This CDR3 spans 21 amino acids. CDR1 and CDR2 (germline): MDHEN, SYDVKM. Trimming at V came to 5 bases and at J to 1 base, leaving 24 bases not matched to a gene. CDR3 amino acids: CASSPPWARGRVKWGTDTQYF. CDR3 nucleotide sequence: TGTGCCAGCAGTCCCCCGTGGGCGCGCGGGAGAGTTAAATGGGGCACAGATACGCAGTATTTT.

The chain recombines TRBV6-5 with TRBJ1-1, with TRBD1 matching over 9 bases. The germline V gene encodes CDR1 MNHEY and CDR2 SVGAGI. J was trimmed by 2 bases and V by 6 bases; bases with no gene match: 7. The CDR3 is made up of 15 amino acids. For the CDR3, the DNA is TGTGCCAGCAGGGCGGGACAGGGAGGAAACACTGAAGCTTTCTTT. Protein product: CASRAGQGGNTEAFF.

This sequence joins TRBV2 and TRBJ1-2; tentatively, D is TRBD1 (6 bases). The CDR3 sequence is 14 residues long. Trimming left V 9 bases short and J 8 bases short, with 22 bases between. Looked up from germline, CDR1 is SNHLY and CDR2 is FYNNEI. DNA for the CDR3: TGTGCCAGAGAATTAACGGGACACCCCCGGGGCTACACCTTC. Residues: CARELTGHPRGYTF. Full variable domain (outside the CDR3, taken from reference TRBV2 and TRBJ1-2): EPEVTQTPSHQVTQMGQEVILRCVPISNHLYFYWYRQILGQKVEFLVSFYNNEISEKSEIFDDQFSVERPDGSNFTLKIRSTKLEDSAMYFCARELTGHPRGYTFGSGTRLTVV.

This chain links TRBV5-1 with TRBJ1-1; 10 bases match TRBD1. Unmatched junction bases numbered 11, after V lost 0 bases and J lost 3 bases. Per the germline V gene, CDR1 is SGHRS and CDR2 is YFSETQ. CDR3 length equals 18 residues. Here the CDR3 DNA reads TGCGCCAGCAGCTTGGCGGGGACAGGGGACTCCTTGGACACTGAAGCTTTCTTT. It translates to CASSLAGTGDSLDTEAFF.

This rearrangement joins TRBV30 to TRBJ2-7; 10 bases map to TRBD2. The CDR3 consists of 14 residues. V lost 1 base, J lost 5 bases, and 5 bases stayed unmatched. CDR1 is GTSNPN and CDR2 is SVGIG in the germline V gene (reference sequence). CDR3 region: CAWSGLAGVNEQYF. CDR3 DNA: TGTGCCTGGAGTGGGCTAGCGGGAGTTAACGAGCAGTACTTC.

The chain joins TRBV29-1 to TRBJ1-4, with no clear D. The CDR3 is made up of 13 amino acids. In germline, CDR1 is SQVTM, CDR2 ANQGSEA. Trimming took 4 bases from V and 4 from J, leaving 10 bases between them. The CDR3, as DNA: TGCAGCGTTGTTGGAGGGATTAATGAAAAACTGTTTTTT. Translation: CSVVGGINEKLFF.

The chain couples TRBV19 to TRBJ2-7, with D tentatively TRBD2 (5 bases). The V end lost 5 bases, the J end lost 2 bases, and 19 bases lay between the germline ends. Germline CDR1 is LNHDA and CDR2 is SQIVND (reference sequence). The CDR3 is 16 residues long. The CDR3 DNA reads as TGTGCCAGTAGTCCGACCGGTACGGGGAAGGCCTACGAGCAGTACTTC. Translating gives CASSPTGTGKAYEQYF. The whole variable domain, filled in from reference TRBV19 and TRBJ2-7, reads DGGITQSPKYLFRKEGQNVTLSCEQNLNHDAMYWYRQDPGQGLRLIYYSQIVNDFQKGDIAEGYSVSREKKESFPLTVTSAQKNPTAFYLCASSPTGTGKAYEQYFGPGTRLTVT.

The chain joins TRBV2 to TRBJ2-2, with 9 bases fitting TRBD2. The CDR3 loop spans 16 amino acids. Germline trimming cut 9 bases from V and 0 bases from J; bases unmatched to any gene: 8. Germline V CDR1 and CDR2: SNHLY, FYNNEI. The CDR3 nucleotides read TGTGCCAGACGGCGGGAGGGCCCAACGAACACCGGGGAGCTGTTTTTT. This gives the protein CARRREGPTNTGELFF.

V is TRBV9 and J is TRBJ2-3, with 7 positions matching TRBD2. The CDR3 contains 16 residues. The ends lost 0 bases at V and 2 bases at J; junction bases unmatched: 6. Germline lookup yields CDR1 SGDLS and CDR2 YYNGEE. CDR3 sequence (DNA): TGTGCCAGCAGCGTAGGCGCGGGGGATCTCACAGATACGCAGTATTTT. As protein: CASSVGAGDLTDTQYF.

V and J are TRBV2 and TRBJ2-7, with D perhaps TRBD1 (7 bases). CDR1 and CDR2 (germline): SNHLY, FYNNEI. The V and J ends lost 6 bases and 1 base respectively, with 19 bases between them. The CDR3 covers 16 residues. CDR3: CASRKGAGGQSYEQYF. The CDR3 DNA sequence: TGTGCCAGCAGGAAGGGGGCAGGGGGGCAATCCTACGAGCAGTACTTC.

As concerns this clone: One end of the junction fails to match germline, which may point to a read error. CDR3 in DNA: TGCGCCAGCAGCTTGGACAACTACGAGCAGTGCTTC. Translated, it gives CASSLDNYEQCF. This chain uses TRBV5-1 with TRBJ2-7; D is unclear. Germline V gives CDR1 SGHRS, CDR2 YFSETQ. CDR3 size: 12 residues.

This chain joins TRBV10-3 and TRBJ2-7; 11 bases fit TRBD1. The CDR3 consists of 12 residues. J lost 9 bases, V lost 10 bases, and 8 bases had no gene match. Germline V CDR1 and CDR2: ENHRY, SYGVKD. The CDR3 protein is CATEGQGEGQYF. The CDR3 DNA reads as TGTGCCACCGAGGGACAGGGGGAAGGGCAGTACTTC.

J is TRBJ2-7 and V is TRBV10-3; TRBD1 matches 8 bases. Germline CDR1 is ENHRY and CDR2 is SYGVKD. This CDR3 spans 13 amino acids. Trimming cost V 10 bases and J 6 bases; bases outside gene matches: 11. The CDR3 reads CATSPGQGGEQYF. CDR3 DNA sequence: TGTGCCACCTCTCCTGGACAGGGCGGCGAGCAGTACTTC.

The chain joins TRBV29-1 to TRBJ1-1; no definite D call. The CDR3 contains 12 residues. The V end lost 2 bases, the J end lost 3 bases, and 7 bases lay between the germline ends. Germline assignment: CDR1 SQVTM and CDR2 ANQGSEA. As DNA, the CDR3 is TGCAGCGTTGAATCCTACTACACTGAAGCTTTCTTT. Translated, it gives CSVESYYTEAFF.